This T cell receptor (beta chain) emerged from a study of T cell repertoires in cytomegalovirus infection. Study details: CMV infection and matching HLA type were both indicated by public TCR beta signatures. Regarding the study as a whole: The ex vivo response showed dominance by HLA-C-restricted CMV-specific TCR beta clonotypes. People with CMV and the relevant HLA were identified by cumulative public TCR beta family frequency.

TCRdb processed the reads anew with MiXCR; each CDR3 protein has one entry. The sample lists about 240,000 distinct CDR3 sequences; around 12% were seen once. V lost 4 bases to trimming and J lost 6 bases, with 13 bases between them. CDR3 size: 14 residues. Germline CDR1 reads MNHEY; CDR2 reads SMNVEV (reference sequence). Points on this clonotype: Its specificity is unknown.

Material for sequencing was PBMCs. The sequence was collected from a human donor in good health (CMV status not recorded). Some clones in this sample may be carry-over from other donors' samples. The chain has TRBV27 and TRBJ2-1, with TRBD2 as a possible D gene (6 bases). The CDR3 DNA sequence: TGTGCCAGCAGTTCCGCATCGGGAGTCAATGAGCAGTTCTTC. This translates into CASSSASGVNEQFF.